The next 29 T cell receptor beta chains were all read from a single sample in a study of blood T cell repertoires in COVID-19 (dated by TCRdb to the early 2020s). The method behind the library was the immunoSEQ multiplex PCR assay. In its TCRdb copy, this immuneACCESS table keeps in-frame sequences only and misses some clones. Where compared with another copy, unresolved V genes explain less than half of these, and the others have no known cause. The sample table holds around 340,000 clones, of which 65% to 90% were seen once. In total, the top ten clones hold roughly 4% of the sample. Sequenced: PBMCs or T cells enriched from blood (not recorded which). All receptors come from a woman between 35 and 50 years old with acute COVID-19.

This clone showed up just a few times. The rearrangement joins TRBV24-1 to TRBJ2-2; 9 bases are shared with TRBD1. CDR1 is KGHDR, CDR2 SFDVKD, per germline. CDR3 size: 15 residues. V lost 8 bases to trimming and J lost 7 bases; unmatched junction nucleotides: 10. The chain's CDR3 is CATMKGQGYGGELFF. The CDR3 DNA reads TGTGCCACCATGAAGGGACAGGGATATGGCGGGGAGCTGTTTTTT.

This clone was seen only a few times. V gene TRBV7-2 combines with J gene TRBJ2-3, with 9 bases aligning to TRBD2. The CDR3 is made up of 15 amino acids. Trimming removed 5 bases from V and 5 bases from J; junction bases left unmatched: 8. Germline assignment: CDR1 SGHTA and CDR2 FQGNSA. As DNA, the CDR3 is TGTGCCAGCAGCCCCCGTGGGCGGGGGGGAGATACGCAGTATTTT. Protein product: CASSPRGRGGDTQYF.

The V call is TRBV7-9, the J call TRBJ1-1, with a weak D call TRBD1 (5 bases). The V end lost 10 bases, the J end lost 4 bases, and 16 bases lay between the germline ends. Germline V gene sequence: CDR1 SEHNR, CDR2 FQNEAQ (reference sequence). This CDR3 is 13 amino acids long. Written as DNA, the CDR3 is TGTGCCACCCGGGGGGTCCAGGGCACTGAAGCTTTCTTT. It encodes CATRGVQGTEAFF.

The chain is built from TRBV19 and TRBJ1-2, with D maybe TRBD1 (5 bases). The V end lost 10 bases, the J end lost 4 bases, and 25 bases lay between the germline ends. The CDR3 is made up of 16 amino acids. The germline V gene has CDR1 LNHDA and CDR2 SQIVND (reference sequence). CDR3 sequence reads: CATATFPGRGTYGYTF. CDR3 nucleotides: TGTGCCACCGCGACCTTTCCGGGACGGGGGACCTATGGCTACACCTTC.

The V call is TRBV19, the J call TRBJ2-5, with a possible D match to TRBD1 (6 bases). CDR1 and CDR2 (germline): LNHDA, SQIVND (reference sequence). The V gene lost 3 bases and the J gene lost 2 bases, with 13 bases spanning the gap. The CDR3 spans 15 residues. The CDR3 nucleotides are TGTGCCAGTAGTATCCGGGACATAGAACAAGAGACCCAGTACTTC. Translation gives CASSIRDIEQETQYF.

The chain's CDR3 is CASSRGWDSPLHF. The CDR3 DNA sequence: TGTGCCAGCAGTAGAGGGTGGGATTCACCCCTCCACTTT. The chain has TRBV6-5 and TRBJ1-6, with D unclear. V was pared by 5 bases and J by 8 bases, with 10 bases between. Germline lookup yields CDR1 MNHEY and CDR2 SVGAGI. The CDR3 consists of 13 residues.

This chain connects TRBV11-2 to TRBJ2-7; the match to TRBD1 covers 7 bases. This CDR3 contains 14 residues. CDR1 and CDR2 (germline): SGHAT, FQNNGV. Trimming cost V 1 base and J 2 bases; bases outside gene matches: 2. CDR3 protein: CASSLAGGAYEQYF. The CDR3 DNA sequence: TGTGCCAGCAGCTTAGCAGGGGGAGCCTACGAGCAGTACTTC.

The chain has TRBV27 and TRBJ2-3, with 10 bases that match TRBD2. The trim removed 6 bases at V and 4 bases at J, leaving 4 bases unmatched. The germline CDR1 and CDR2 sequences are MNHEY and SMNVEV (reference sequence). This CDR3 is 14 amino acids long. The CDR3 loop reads CASRSGGAADTQYF. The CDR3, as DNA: TGTGCCAGCAGAAGCGGGGGGGCCGCAGATACGCAGTATTTT.

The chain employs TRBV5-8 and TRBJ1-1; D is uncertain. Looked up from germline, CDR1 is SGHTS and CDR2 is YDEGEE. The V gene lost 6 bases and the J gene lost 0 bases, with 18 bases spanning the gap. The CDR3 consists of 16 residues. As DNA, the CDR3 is TGTGCCAGCAAATTTTCCTCGAACGAGGTGAACACTGAAGCTTTCTTT. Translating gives CASKFSSNEVNTEAFF.

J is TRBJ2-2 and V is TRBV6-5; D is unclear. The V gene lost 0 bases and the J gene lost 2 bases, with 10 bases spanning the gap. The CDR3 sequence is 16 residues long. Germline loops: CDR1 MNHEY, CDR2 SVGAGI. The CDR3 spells CASSYSRSPNTGELFF. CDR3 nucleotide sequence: TGTGCCAGCAGTTACTCGAGGTCCCCTAACACCGGGGAGCTGTTTTTT.

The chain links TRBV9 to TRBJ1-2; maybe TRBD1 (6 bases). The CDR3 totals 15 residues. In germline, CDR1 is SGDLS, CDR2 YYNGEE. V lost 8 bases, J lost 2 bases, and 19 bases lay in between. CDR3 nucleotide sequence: TGTGCCAGTACCCTTTCCGGGACACCAAACTATGGCTACACCTTC. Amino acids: CASTLSGTPNYGYTF. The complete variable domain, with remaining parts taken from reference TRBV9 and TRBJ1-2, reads DSGVTQTPKHLITATGQRVTLRCSPRSGDLSVYWYQQSLDQGLQFLIQYYNGEERAKGNILERFSAQQFPDLHSELNLSSLELGDSALYFCASTLSGTPNYGYTFGSGTRLTVV.

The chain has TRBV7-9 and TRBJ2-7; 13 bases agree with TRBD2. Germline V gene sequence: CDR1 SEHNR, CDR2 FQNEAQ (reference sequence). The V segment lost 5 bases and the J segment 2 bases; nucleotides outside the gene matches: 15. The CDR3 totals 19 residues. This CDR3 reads CASSEGGLAGRKKTYEQYF. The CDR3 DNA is TGTGCCAGCAGCGAGGGGGGACTAGCGGGGAGGAAGAAGACCTACGAGCAGTACTTC.

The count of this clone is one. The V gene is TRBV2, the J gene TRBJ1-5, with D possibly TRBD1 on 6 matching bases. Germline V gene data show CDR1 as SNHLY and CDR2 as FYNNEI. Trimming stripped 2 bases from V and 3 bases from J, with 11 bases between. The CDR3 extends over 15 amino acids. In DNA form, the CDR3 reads TGTGCCAGCAGTGAATCCAGGGGATTCAATCAGCCCCAGCATTTT. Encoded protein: CASSESRGFNQPQHF.

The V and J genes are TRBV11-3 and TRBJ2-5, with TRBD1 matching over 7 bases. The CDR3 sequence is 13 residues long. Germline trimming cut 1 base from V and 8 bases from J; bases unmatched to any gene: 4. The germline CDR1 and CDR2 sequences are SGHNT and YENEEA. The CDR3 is CASSLAGQVTQYF. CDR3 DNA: TGTGCCAGCAGCTTAGCAGGACAGGTCACCCAGTACTTC. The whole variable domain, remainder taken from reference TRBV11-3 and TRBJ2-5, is EAGVVQSPRYKIIEKKQPVAFWCNPISGHNTLYWYLQNLGQGPELLIRYENEEAVDDSQLPKDRFSAERLKGVDSTLKIQPAELGDSAVYLCASSLAGQVTQYFGPGTRLLVL.

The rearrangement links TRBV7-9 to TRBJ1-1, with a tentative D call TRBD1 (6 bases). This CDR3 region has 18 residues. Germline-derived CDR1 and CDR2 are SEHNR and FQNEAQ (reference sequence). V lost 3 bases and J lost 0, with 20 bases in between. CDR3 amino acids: CASSFKQTGTLMNTEAFF. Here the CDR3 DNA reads TGTGCCAGCAGCTTTAAACAAACCGGGACACTCATGAACACTGAAGCTTTCTTT.

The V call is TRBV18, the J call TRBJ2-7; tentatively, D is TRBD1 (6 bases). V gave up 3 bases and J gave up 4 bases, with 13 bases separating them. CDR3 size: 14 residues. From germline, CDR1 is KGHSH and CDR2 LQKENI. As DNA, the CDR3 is TGTGCCAGCTCACCGTCCGACAGGTTTTACGAGCAGTACTTC. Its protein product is CASSPSDRFYEQYF.

The DNA for the CDR3 is TGTGCCAGCAGCGTAGCGGGGGGGGACTACAATGAGCAGTTCTTC. Amino acids: CASSVAGGDYNEQFF. The rearrangement links TRBV9 to TRBJ2-1, with 8 bases matching TRBD2. The germline gives CDR1 SGDLS, CDR2 YYNGEE. The CDR3 contains 15 residues. The V segment lost 0 bases and the J segment 3 bases; nucleotides outside the gene matches: 2.

The CDR3 nucleotides read TGTGCCATCAGTGAAAGAGTGACTGAAGCTTTCTTT. It yields the protein CAISERVTEAFF. The chain carries TRBV10-3 and TRBJ1-1, with D hard to call. The CDR3 is 12 residues long. Germline values: CDR1 ENHRY, CDR2 SYGVKD. Trimming took 3 bases from V and 5 from J, leaving 7 bases between them.

The DNA for the CDR3 is TGTGCCATCAGTCGGACAGGGGAAAATGAGCAGTTCTTC. Translating gives CAISRTGENEQFF. The rearrangement uses TRBV10-3 and TRBJ2-1; 9 nucleotides agree with TRBD1. This CDR3 comprises 13 residues. Per the germline V gene, CDR1 is ENHRY and CDR2 is SYGVKD. The junction had 3 bases not matched to a gene; V was cut back by 5 bases and J by 7 bases.

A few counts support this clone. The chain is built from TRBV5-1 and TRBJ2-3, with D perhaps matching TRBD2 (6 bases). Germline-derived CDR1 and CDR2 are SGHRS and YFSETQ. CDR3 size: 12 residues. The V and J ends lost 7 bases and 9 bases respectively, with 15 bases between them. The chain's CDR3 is CASGDSGRTQYF. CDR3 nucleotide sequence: TGCGCCAGCGGGGACTCCGGCCGAACGCAGTATTTT.

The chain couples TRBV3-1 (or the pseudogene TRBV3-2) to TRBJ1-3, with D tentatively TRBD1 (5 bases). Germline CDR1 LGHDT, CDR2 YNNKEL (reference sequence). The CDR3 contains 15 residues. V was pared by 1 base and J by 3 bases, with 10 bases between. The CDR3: CASSQGAGRGNTIYF. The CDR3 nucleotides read TGTGCCAGCAGCCAAGGGGCAGGGCGTGGAAACACCATATATTTT.

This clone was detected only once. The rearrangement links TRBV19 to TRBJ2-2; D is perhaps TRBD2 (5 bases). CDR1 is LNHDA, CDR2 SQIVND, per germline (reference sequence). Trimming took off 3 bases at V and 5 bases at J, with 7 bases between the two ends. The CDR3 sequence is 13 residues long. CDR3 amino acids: CASSMTGTGELFF. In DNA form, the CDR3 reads TGTGCCAGTAGTATGACGGGGACCGGGGAGCTGTTTTTT.

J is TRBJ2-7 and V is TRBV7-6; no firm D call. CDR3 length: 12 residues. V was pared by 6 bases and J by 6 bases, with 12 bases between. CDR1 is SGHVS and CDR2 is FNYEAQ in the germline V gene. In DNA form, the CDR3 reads TGTGCCAGCAGTCCTAATACTATCGAGCAGTACTTC. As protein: CASSPNTIEQYF.

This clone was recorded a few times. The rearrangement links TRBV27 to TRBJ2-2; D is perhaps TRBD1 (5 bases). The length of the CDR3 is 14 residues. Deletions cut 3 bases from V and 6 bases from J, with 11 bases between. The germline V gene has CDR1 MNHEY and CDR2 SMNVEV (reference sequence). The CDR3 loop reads CASSLDNGPGELFF. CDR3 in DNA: TGTGCCAGCAGTTTGGACAACGGTCCCGGGGAGCTGTTTTTT.

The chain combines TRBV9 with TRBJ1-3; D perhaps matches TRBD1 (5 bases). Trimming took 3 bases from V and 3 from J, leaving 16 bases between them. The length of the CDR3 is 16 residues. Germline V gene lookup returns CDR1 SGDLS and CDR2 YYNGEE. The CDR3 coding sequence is TGTGCCAGCAGCGGAGGACACACACTAATTGGAAACACCATATATTTT. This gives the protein CASSGGHTLIGNTIYF.

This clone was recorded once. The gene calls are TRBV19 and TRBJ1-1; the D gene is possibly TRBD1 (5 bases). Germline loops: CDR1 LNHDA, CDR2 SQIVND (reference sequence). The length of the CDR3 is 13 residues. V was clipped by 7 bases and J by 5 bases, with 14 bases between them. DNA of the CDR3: TGTGCCAGTACGTGGGGAGGGGAAACTGAAGCTTTCTTT. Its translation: CASTWGGETEAFF.

The CDR3 sequence: CASSPSPGQASTEAFF. The CDR3 nucleotides read TGTGCCAGCAGCCCATCACCGGGACAGGCAAGCACTGAAGCTTTCTTT. This chain links TRBV3-1 (or the pseudogene TRBV3-2) with TRBJ1-1; TRBD1 matches 8 bases. This CDR3 region has 16 residues. Germline assignment: CDR1 LGHDT and CDR2 YNNKEL (reference sequence). Unmatched junction bases numbered 11, after V lost 4 bases and J lost 4 bases.

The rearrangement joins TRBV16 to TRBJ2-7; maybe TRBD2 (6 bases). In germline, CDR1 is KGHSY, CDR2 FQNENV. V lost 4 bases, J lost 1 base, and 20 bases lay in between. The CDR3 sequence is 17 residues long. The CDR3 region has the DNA TGTGCCAGCAGCCTACTGATTGGGGGGACTTCTTCCTACGAGCAGTACTTC. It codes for CASSLLIGGTSSYEQYF.

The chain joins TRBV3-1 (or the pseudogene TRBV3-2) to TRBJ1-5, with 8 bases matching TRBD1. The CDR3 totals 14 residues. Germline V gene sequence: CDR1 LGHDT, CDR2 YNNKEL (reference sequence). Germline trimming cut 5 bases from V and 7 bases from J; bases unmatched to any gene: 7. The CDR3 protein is CASSSRGHGQPQHF. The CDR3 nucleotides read TGTGCCAGCAGCTCCAGGGGGCACGGGCAGCCCCAGCATTTT.